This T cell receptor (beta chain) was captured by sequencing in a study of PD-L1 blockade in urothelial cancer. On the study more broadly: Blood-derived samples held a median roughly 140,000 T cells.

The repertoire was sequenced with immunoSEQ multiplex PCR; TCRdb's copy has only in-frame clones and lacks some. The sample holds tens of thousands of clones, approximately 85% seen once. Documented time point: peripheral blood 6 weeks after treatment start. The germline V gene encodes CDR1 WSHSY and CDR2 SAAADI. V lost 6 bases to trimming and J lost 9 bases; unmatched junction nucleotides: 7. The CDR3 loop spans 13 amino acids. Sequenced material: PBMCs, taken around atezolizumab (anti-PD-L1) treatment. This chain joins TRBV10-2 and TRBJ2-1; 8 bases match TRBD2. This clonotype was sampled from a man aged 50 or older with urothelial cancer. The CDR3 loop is CASRGLAAGEQFF. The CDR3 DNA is TGCGCCAGCAGAGGACTAGCCGCCGGTGAGCAGTTCTTC.